The clone carrying this T cell receptor beta chain occurred once. These data are taken from a study of blood T cell repertoires in COVID-19. The CDR3 totals 13 residues. The J segment lost 4 bases and the V segment lost 5 bases, leaving 3 bases of the junction unmatched. Looked up from germline, CDR1 is LGHDT and CDR2 is YNNKEL (reference sequence). In the original processing: Reference gene primer amplification yielded estimated nucleated cell counts. Data came from immunoSEQ multiplex PCR; TCRdb stores just in-frame clones and leaves some out. V, J and clone size are those of that table, while D and trimming were read from the DNA. The table shows approximately 170,000 clones, with more than 70% occurring only once.

The clonotype was recovered from a man aged 40-49 years who had recovered from COVID-19. Sequences were obtained from PBMCs or T cells enriched from blood (not recorded which). This chain links TRBV3-1 (or the pseudogene TRBV3-2) with TRBJ2-3, with 7 bases lining up with TRBD1. CDR3 amino acids: CASSSRGPDTQYF. The CDR3 DNA follows: TGTGCCAGCAGCTCAAGGGGGCCAGATACGCAGTATTTT.